This TCR beta chain appears in the sequencing data of a study of early stage breast cancer tumors (TCRdb year 2017). For the wider study: Of the roughly 15 invasive breast tumors, about a dozen were found to be estrogen receptor-positive, progesterone receptor-positive and HER2-negative. Of the roughly 12 ER+/PR+/HER2- tumors, eight were classified as invasive ductal carcinomas and four as invasive lobular carcinomas. A read coverage of roughly 10-fold per sample was achieved on average. The samples as a whole yielded roughly 2,700,000 detected templates, corresponding to 900,000 to 1,100,000 unique clonotypes. The paper as a whole reports these results and caveats: Sequencing bulk genomic DNA from unsorted cells could not capture chain pairing or functional markers like CD4, CD8 and FOXP3. Repertoires from blood and normal breast were more alike than repertoires from blood and tumor, and in about 90% of the 16 patients, comparing each tissue with blood separated tumor from normal. Analysis by tumor subtype was prevented by the small cohort size. Enriched TCRB sequences shared across patients were found to be mostly commonly generated sequences that were unlikely to play an important role in the tumor microenvironment. Compared with adjacent normal breast tissue, tumors had about 2.5-fold higher T cell density and higher clonality.

Every sample was amplified as two independent genomic DNA replicates, using roughly 0.45 ug for blood and about 1.6 ug for tumor or normal breast. TCRB sequencing of genomic DNA was carried out with the ImmunoSeq Intro kit according to the manufacturer's instructions. Multiplex PCR was run for 31 cycles using proprietary primers and spike-in control sequences for absolute quantification. Single-end 150-bp reads were used to sequence an 87-bp fragment spanning the CDR3 and the flanking V and J genes. Each lane of an Illumina MiSeq using version 3.0 chemistry carried seven multiplexed samples, with two replicates per sample. As for how the authors treated the data: The vendor's proprietary pipeline handled the raw data processing, merging both replicates into a single result for each sample. Productive rearrangements sharing the V-gene family, CDR3 amino acid sequence and J-gene segment were defined as clonotypes. Clonality was calculated as 1 minus the normalized Shannon entropy (Pielou evenness) of TCRB abundances. To estimate T cell density, the total number of templates was divided by the input cell count, which was inferred from how much DNA went in. Recon, run with its default parameters, was used to estimate overall repertoire diversity and clonality. A clonotype counted as tumor-enriched if its abundance in tumor exceeded 0.1% and was at least 32-fold higher than its abundance in normal breast. TCRdb stores this immuneACCESS table with in-frame sequences only. Part of the clones is absent; in the studies checked, under half of the shortfall reflects unresolved V genes, and no reason is known for the rest. V, J and clone size were drawn from that table, and D and trimming were deduced from the DNA. The sample data list about 53,000 clones, and 75% to 95% of these were observed just once. The ten top clones hold about 5% of the sample.

The study profiled bulk TCR beta-chain repertoires in matched peripheral blood, tumor and adjacent normal breast tissue taken from about 15 patients with early-stage breast cancer. Before surgery, roughly 4.5-11 mL of whole blood was collected into EDTA tubes and then processed within 2 hours. Peripheral blood mononuclear cells were isolated by Ficoll-Paque centrifugation in SepMate-50 tubes. For storage in liquid nitrogen, PBMCs were cryopreserved as aliquots of about 1.9 to 4 million cells in around 90% FBS with 10% DMSO. Genomic DNA was extracted with the Qiagen AllPrep DNA/RNA Mini kit. This clone was detected only once. The antigen it recognizes is unknown. No per-base quality is available; no much larger clone lies one base away. The germline V gene encodes CDR1 SGHRS and CDR2 YFSETQ. V is trimmed back by 3 bases and J by 5 bases, and the junction contains 6 bases that no gene match accounts for. From the cysteine through the phenylalanine, the CDR3 covers 14 amino acids. The CDR3 DNA has 42 bases and is translated from base 1.

The chain is encoded by TRBV5-1 joined to TRBJ2-5, with TRBD2 identical over 8 junction bases. This clonotype originated in a person aged 70 to 80 with breast cancer. The specimen sequenced was blood. The bases read TGCGCCAGCAGCTCCCCCTCGGGGGGGGAGACCCAGTACTTC. Its protein is CASSSPSGGETQYF.